The sequence of this T cell receptor (beta chain) was determined in a study of blood T cell repertoires in COVID-19. TCRdb's table, derived via immunoSEQ multiplex PCR, lists solely in-frame clones and lacks some. Here the sample spans 30,000 to 40,000 clones, over 80% being singletons. Sample share makes this clone medium-sized. CDR1 is SNHLY, CDR2 FYNNEI, per germline. The CDR3 loop spans 14 amino acids. Trimming removed 3 bases from V and 0 bases from J; junction bases left unmatched: 1. The material sequenced was peripheral blood. The chain employs TRBV2 and TRBJ1-1; TRBD1 agrees at 7 bases. The TCR comes from a man older than 75 with active COVID-19. The CDR3 DNA reads TGTGCCAGCAGTGATCAGGGGGTGAACACTGAAGCTTTCTTT. Translating gives CASSDQGVNTEAFF.